This T cell receptor beta chain is from a study of blood T cell repertoires in COVID-19. Study background: The analysed material was cDNA or gDNA that came from T cells, B-cell-depleted T cells, or PBMCs.

CDR3 size: 15 residues. The V gene's germline CDR1 is SGHRS and CDR2 YFSETQ. After removal of 3 bases from V and 7 bases from J, the junction contained 9 bases not matched to a gene. The data were produced by immunoSEQ multiplex PCR, yet TCRdb's version contains in-frame clones alone and is incomplete. This table has fewer than 200,000 clones, roughly 85% appearing once. The sample holds a few counts of this clone. The origin of this receptor is a woman aged 55 to 70 with COVID-19, enrolled during active disease. The gene calls are TRBV5-1 and TRBJ2-1; 8 nucleotides line up with TRBD1. What was sequenced was peripheral blood. The CDR3 DNA reads TGCGCCAGCAGCTGGGGTACAGGGGGAAGGAATGAGCAGTTCTTC. Protein product: CASSWGTGGRNEQFF.